The 12 T cell receptor beta chains below were found in one sample sequenced in a study of a mutant IDH1 vaccine in newly diagnosed glioma. These TCRs are of unknown antigen specificity. Sequencing was performed with immunoSEQ multiplex PCR; in TCRdb, only in-frame clones are kept and a portion is missing. Among about 68,000 clones, 80% to 85% were seen once, and the ten largest hold over 9.5%. Documented time point: week 35, safety follow-up. The content of each vaccine dose was 300 ug of mutant IDH1 20-mer peptide, and topical imiquimod accompanied it. Source: PBMCs, taken from a glioma patient whose treatment included an IDH1 peptide vaccine. These TCRs come from a man aged 18 to 35 with glioma.

The V gene is TRBV6-6, the J gene TRBJ1-6; 9 bases fit TRBD1. This CDR3 is built from 14 residues. Germline V gene data show CDR1 as MNHNY and CDR2 as SVGAGI (reference sequence). Unmatched junction bases numbered 6, after V lost 6 bases and J lost 9 bases. CDR3 sequence (DNA): TGTGCCAGCAGCCCGGGACAGGGTGGTTCACCCCTCCACTTT. It specifies CASSPGQGGSPLHF.

The rearrangement joins TRBV30 to TRBJ1-5, with D possibly TRBD1 on 5 matching bases. V was cut by 2 bases and J by 5 bases, with 16 bases left in between. The CDR3 is 15 amino acids. Germline V CDR1 and CDR2: GTSNPN, SVGIG (reference sequence). CDR3 region: CAWSPSGQGYQPQHF. Here the CDR3 DNA reads TGTGCCTGGAGTCCATCGGGCCAGGGCTATCAGCCCCAGCATTTT.

The V and J genes are TRBV5-8 and TRBJ1-2; no clear D. V was trimmed by 0 bases and J by 3 bases, leaving 6 bases between them. This CDR3 comprises 13 residues. Germline V gives CDR1 SGHTS, CDR2 YDEGEE. The CDR3 DNA is TGTGCCAGCAGCTTGGGTCCTGACTATGGCTACACCTTC. This translates into CASSLGPDYGYTF.

This clone was seen a handful of times. The rearrangement links TRBV5-1 to TRBJ1-1; tentative D call: TRBD1 (6 bases). The CDR3 sequence is 13 residues long. The germline V gene encodes CDR1 SGHRS and CDR2 YFSETQ. Trimming left V 4 bases short and J 1 base short, with 8 bases between. CDR3 region: CASSQGQNTEAFF. In DNA, the CDR3 is TGCGCCAGCAGCCAGGGACAGAACACTGAAGCTTTCTTT.

The chain joins TRBV10-3 to TRBJ2-3, with a weak D call TRBD2 (5 bases). The CDR3 consists of 15 residues. Trimming shortened V by 6 bases and J by 1 base, and 14 bases separated the two germline ends. Per germline, CDR1 ENHRY and CDR2 SYGVKD. CDR3 coding DNA: TGTGCCATCAGGAGGGAGCTCCCGGGCACAGATACGCAGTATTTT. It specifies CAIRRELPGTDTQYF.

The count of this clone is one. The V gene is TRBV7-2, the J gene TRBJ2-5; TRBD1 matches 9 bases. The CDR3 runs 17 residues. V was pared by 5 bases and J by 1 base, with 11 bases of the junction left unmatched. Germline V gives CDR1 SGHTA, CDR2 FQGNSA. The CDR3 here is CASSIGTGTLFQETQYF. CDR3 in DNA: TGTGCCAGCAGCATAGGGACAGGGACCCTTTTCCAAGAGACCCAGTACTTC.

This clone was detected a few times. CDR3 residues: CASSQDLTEAFF. The DNA for the CDR3 is TGTGCCAGCAGCCAAGATTTGACTGAAGCTTTCTTT. The chain joins TRBV4-2 to TRBJ1-1; D gene unclear. V dropped 0 bases and J dropped 5 bases, with 4 bases sitting between them. The CDR3 runs to 12 residues. From germline, CDR1 is LGHNA and CDR2 YNFKEQ.

CDR3 protein: CASRPDMNTEAFF. The CDR3 DNA sequence: TGTGCCAGCAGACCGGACATGAACACTGAAGCTTTCTTT. The chain has TRBV7-3 and TRBJ1-1, with D possibly TRBD1 on 5 matching bases. The CDR3 totals 13 residues. V lost 6 bases, J lost 0 bases, and 8 bases lay in between. Germline CDR1 reads SGHTA; CDR2 reads FQGTGA. Filled out from reference TRBV7-3 and TRBJ1-1, the complete variable domain reads GAGVSQTPSNKVTEKGKYVELRCDPISGHTALYWYRQSLGQGPEFLIYFQGTGAADDSGLPNDRFFAVRPEGSVSTLKIQRTERGDSAVYLCASRPDMNTEAFFGQGTRLTVV.

The rearrangement links TRBV29-1 to TRBJ2-3, with unresolved D. CDR1 is SQVTM, CDR2 ANQGSEA, per germline. This CDR3 has 12 amino acids. Trimming took 6 bases from V and 10 from J, leaving 17 bases between them. CDR3 sequence reads: CSVLNQALAQYF. DNA for the CDR3: TGCAGCGTCTTAAACCAGGCCCTGGCGCAGTATTTT.

The chain links TRBV11-2 to TRBJ1-5; D gene unclear. Germline-derived CDR1 and CDR2 are SGHAT and FQNNGV. With 5 bases removed from V and 4 bases from J, the gap between germline ends came to 3 bases. The CDR3 consists of 11 residues. The DNA for the CDR3 is TGTGCCAGCAGCGTGAATCAGCCCCAGCATTTT. Residues: CASSVNQPQHF.

The rearrangement uses TRBV6-1 and TRBJ2-7; D is uncertain. The V gene lost 1 base and the J gene lost 2 bases, with 6 bases spanning the gap. The CDR3 covers 13 residues. Per germline, CDR1 MNHNS and CDR2 SASEGT. The CDR3 region has the DNA TGTGCCAGCAGTGAAGACTCTCCCTACGAGCAGTACTTC. Its protein product is CASSEDSPYEQYF.

The chain employs TRBV20-1 and TRBJ2-3; D unresolved. Deletions cut 2 bases from V and 4 bases from J, with 4 bases between. Germline values: CDR1 DFQATT, CDR2 SNEGSKA (reference sequence). CDR3 length: 11 residues. The CDR3 DNA is TGCAGTGCTAGAATGGCAGATACGCAGTATTTT. Translated, it gives CSARMADTQYF.